This TCR beta chain was captured by sequencing in a study of vaccination effects on CD4 cells after COVID-19. At the level of the study: Cultures of about 2 million PBMC per well contained around 11 IU/ml IL-2 plus 10 ug/ml peptides.

Trimming at V came to 1 base and at J to 9 bases, leaving 10 bases not matched to a gene. The CDR3 totals 16 residues. CDR1 and CDR2 (germline): KGHSH, LQKENI. Investigators separated out CD4+ T cells once less than 11 days of culture had passed. The healthy vaccine recipients, who had no prior SARS-CoV-2 infection, showed negative nucleocapsid antibodies. Method: immunoSEQ multiplex PCR; TCRdb's copy keeps in-frame clones and lacks some. The sample lists 45,000 to 75,000 clones, over 65% occurring once. Note on this clone: The antigen is undetermined.

The chain carries TRBV18 and TRBJ1-5, with 9 bases aligning to TRBD1. The source was CD4+ T cells from PBMCs cultured without peptide, collected before COVID-19 vaccination. This receptor was identified in a human donor who received a COVID-19 vaccine. CDR3 in DNA: TGTGCCAGCTCACCACGGATGGGACAGGGCGCTCCGCCCCAGCATTTT. The encoded protein is CASSPRMGQGAPPQHF. Full variable domain (remainder filled in from reference TRBV18 and TRBJ1-5): NAGVMQNPRHLVRRRGQEARLRCSPMKGHSHVYWYRQLPEEGLKFMVYLQKENIIDESGMPKERFSAEFPKEGPSILRIQQVVRGDSAAYFCASSPRMGQGAPPQHFGDGTRLSIL.